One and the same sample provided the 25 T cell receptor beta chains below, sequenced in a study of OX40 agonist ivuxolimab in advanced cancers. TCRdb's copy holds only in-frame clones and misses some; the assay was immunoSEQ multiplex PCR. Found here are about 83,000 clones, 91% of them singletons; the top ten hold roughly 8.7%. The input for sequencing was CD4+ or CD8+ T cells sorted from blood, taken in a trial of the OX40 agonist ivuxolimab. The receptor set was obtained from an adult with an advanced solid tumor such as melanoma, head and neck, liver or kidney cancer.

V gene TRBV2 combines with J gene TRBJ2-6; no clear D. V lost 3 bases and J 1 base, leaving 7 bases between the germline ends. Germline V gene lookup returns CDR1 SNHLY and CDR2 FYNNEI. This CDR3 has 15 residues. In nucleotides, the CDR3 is TGTGCCAGCAGTGATCGAGGTTCTGGGGCCAACGTCCTGACTTTC. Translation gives CASSDRGSGANVLTF.

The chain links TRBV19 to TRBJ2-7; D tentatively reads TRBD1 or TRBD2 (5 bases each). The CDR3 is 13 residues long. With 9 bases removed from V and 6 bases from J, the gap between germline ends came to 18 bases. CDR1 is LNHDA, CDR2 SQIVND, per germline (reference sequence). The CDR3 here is CARDPRDRFEQYV. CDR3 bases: TGTGCCAGAGACCCTCGGGACCGCTTCGAGCAGTACGTC.

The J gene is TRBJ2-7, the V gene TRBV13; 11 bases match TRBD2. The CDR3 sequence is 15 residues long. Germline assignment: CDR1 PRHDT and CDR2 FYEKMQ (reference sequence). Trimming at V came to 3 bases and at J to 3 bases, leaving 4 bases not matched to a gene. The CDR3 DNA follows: TGTGCCAGCAGCTTTGGGACTAGCGGTCTCTACGAGCAGTACGTC. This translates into CASSFGTSGLYEQYV.

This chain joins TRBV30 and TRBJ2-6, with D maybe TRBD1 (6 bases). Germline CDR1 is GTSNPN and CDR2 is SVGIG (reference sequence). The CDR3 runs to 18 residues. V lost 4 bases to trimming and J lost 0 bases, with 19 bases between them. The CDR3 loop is CAWITRWGPGSGANVLTF. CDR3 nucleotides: TGTGCCTGGATCACGCGGTGGGGGCCTGGCTCTGGGGCCAACGTCCTGACTTTC.

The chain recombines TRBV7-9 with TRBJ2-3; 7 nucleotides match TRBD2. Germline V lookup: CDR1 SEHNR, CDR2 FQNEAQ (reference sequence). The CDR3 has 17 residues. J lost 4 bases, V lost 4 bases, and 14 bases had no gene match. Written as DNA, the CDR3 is TGTGCCAGCAGCTCCCCACTGGCGGGAGTCGAGGCAGATACGCAGTATTTT. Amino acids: CASSSPLAGVEADTQYF.

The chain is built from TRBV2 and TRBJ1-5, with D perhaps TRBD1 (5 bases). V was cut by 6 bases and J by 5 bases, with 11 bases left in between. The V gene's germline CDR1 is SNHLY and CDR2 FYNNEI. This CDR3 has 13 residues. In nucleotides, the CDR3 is TGTGCCAGCAGCAGGGCCTTCGATCAGCCCCAGCATTTT. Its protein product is CASSRAFDQPQHF.

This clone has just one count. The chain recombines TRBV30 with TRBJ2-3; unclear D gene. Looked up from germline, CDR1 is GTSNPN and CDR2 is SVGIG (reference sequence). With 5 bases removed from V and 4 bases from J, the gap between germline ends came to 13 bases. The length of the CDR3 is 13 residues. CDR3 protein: CAWALVEPDTQYF. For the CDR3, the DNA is TGTGCCTGGGCCTTGGTTGAGCCAGATACGCAGTATTTT.

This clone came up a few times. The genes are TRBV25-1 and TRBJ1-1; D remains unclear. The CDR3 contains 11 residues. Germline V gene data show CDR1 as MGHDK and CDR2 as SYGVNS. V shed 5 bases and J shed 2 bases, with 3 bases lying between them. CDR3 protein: CASSPNTEAFF. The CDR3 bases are TGTGCCAGCAGTCCAAACACTGAAGCTTTCTTT. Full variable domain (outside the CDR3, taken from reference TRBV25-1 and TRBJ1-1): EADIYQTPRYLVIGTGKKITLECSQTMGHDKMYWYQQDPGMELHLIHYSYGVNSTEKGDLSSESTVSRIRTEHFPLTLESARPSHTSQYLCASSPNTEAFFGQGTRLTVV.

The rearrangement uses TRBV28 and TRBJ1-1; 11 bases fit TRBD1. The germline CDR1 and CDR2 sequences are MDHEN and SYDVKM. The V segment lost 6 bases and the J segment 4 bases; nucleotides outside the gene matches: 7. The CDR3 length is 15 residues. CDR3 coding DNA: TGTGCCAGCAGCCTGACCGGGACAGGGGGCACTGAAGCTTTCTTT. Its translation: CASSLTGTGGTEAFF.

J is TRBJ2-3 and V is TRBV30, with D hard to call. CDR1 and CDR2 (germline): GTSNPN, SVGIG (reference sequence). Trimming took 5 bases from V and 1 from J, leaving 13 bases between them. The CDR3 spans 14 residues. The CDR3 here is CAWRPITGTDTQYF. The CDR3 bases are TGTGCCTGGCGACCGATCACCGGCACAGATACGCAGTATTTT.

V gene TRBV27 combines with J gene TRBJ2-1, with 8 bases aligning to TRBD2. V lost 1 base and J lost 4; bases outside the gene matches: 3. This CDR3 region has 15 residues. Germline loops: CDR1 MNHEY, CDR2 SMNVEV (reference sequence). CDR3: CASSLYGGEYNEQFF. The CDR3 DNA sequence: TGTGCCAGCAGTTTATACGGGGGGGAATACAATGAGCAGTTCTTC.

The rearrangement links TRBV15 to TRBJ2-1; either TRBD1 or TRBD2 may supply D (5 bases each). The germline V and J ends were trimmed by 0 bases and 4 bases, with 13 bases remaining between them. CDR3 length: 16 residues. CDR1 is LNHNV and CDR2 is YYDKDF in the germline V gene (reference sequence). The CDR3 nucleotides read TGTGCCACCAGCAGAGACGTCGGGACGGGTTACAATGAGCAGTTCTTC. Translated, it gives CATSRDVGTGYNEQFF. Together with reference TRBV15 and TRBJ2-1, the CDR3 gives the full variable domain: DAMVIQNPRYQVTQFGKPVTLSCSQTLNHNVMYWYQQKSSQAPKLLFHYYDKDFNNEADTPDNFQSRRPNTSFCFLDIRSPGLGDTAMYLCATSRDVGTGYNEQFFGPGTRLTVL.

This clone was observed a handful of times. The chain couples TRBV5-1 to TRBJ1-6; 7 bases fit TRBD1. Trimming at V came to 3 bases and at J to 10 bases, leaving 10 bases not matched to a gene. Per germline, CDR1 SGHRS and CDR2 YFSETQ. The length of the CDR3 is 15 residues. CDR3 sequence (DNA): TGCGCCAGCAGCTCTAACAGGGGAGAAGGGTCACCCCTCCACTTT. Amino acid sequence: CASSSNRGEGSPLHF.

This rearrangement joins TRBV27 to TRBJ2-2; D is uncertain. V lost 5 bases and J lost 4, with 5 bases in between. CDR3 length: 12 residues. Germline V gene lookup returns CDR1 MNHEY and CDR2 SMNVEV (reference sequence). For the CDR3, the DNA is TGTGCCAGCAGTATAATCACCGGGGAGCTGTTTTTT. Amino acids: CASSIITGELFF.

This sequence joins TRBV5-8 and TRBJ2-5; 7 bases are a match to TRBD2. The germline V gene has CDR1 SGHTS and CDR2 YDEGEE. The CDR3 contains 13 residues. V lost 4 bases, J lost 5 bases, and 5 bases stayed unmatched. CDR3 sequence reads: CASSGGGRETQYF. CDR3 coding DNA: TGTGCCAGCAGCGGGGGGGGTCGGGAGACCCAGTACTTC.

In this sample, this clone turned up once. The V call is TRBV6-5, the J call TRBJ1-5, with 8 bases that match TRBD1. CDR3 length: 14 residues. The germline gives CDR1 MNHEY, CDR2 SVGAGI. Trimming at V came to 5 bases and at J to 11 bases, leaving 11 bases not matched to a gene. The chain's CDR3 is CASSHGTGVEAQHF. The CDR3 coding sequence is TGTGCCAGCAGTCACGGGACAGGCGTCGAGGCCCAGCATTTT.

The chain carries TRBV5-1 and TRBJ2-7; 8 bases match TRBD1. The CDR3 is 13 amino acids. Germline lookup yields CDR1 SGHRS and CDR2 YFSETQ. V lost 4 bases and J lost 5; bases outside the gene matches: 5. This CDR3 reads CASSPPGGNEQYF. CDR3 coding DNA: TGCGCCAGCAGCCCCCCAGGGGGCAACGAGCAGTACTTC. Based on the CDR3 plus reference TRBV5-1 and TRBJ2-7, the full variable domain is KAGVTQTPRYLIKTRGQQVTLSCSPISGHRSVSWYQQTPGQGLQFLFEYFSETQRNKGNFPGRFSGRQFSNSRSEMNVSTLELGDSALYLCASSPPGGNEQYFGPGTRLTVT.

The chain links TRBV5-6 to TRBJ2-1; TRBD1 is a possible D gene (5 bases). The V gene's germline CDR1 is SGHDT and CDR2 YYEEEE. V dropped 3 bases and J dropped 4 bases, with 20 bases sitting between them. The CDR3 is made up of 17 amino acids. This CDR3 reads CASSSWWGDDLYNEQFF. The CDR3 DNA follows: TGTGCCAGCAGCTCGTGGTGGGGCGATGACCTTTACAATGAGCAGTTCTTC.

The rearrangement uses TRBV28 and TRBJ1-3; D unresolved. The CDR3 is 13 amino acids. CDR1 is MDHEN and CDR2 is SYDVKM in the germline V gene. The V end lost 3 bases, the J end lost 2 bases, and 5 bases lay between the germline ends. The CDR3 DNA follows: TGTGCCAGCAGTTTCCGGGCTGGAAACACCATATATTTT. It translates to CASSFRAGNTIYF.

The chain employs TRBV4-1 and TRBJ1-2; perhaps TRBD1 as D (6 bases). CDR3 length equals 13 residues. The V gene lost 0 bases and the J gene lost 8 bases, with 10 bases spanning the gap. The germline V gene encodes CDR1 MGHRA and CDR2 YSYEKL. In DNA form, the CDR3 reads TGCGCCAGCAGCCAAGAGGGGGGCTGGGGCTACACCTTC. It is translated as CASSQEGGWGYTF.

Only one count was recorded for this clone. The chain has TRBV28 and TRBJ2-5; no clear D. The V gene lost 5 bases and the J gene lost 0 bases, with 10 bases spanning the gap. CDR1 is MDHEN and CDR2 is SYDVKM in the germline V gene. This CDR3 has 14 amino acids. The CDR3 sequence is CASSVQLYQETQYF. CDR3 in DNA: TGTGCCAGCAGTGTTCAATTGTACCAAGAGACCCAGTACTTC.

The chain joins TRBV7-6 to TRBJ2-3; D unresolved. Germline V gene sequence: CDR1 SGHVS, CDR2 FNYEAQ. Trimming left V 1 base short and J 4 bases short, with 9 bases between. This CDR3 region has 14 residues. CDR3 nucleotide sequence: TGTGCCAGCAGCTTAGTGGCGGAGTCAGATACGCAGTATTTT. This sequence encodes CASSLVAESDTQYF.

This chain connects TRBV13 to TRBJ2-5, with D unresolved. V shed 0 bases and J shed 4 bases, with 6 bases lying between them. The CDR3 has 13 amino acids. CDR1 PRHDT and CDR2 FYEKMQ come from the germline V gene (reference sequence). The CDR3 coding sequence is TGTGCCAGCAGCTTAGGGTTGGGAGAGACCCAGTACTTC. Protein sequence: CASSLGLGETQYF.

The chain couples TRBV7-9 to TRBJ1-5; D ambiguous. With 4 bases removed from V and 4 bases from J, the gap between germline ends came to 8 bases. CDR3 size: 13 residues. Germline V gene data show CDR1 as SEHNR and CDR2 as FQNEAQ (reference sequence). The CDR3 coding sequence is TGTGCCAGCAGCTCCAGTGGGAATCAGCCCCAGCATTTT. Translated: CASSSSGNQPQHF.

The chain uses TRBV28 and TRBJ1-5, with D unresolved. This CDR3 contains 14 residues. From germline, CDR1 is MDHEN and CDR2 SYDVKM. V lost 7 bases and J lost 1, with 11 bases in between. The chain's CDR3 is CASIHSESNQPQHF. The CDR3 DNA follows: TGTGCCAGCATCCACTCAGAAAGCAATCAGCCCCAGCATTTT.